The source of this TCR beta chain is a study of blood T cell repertoires in COVID-19. Clones were sequenced by immunoSEQ multiplex PCR, and TCRdb holds only the in-frame ones, with some missing. The sample shows 150,000 to 200,000 clones, approximately 90% of them seen only once. J was trimmed by 5 bases and V by 7 bases; bases with no gene match: 2. The CDR3 sequence is 13 residues long. Germline lookup yields CDR1 SGHRS and CDR2 YFSETQ. Sequencing was performed on peripheral blood. The V call is TRBV5-1, the J call TRBJ1-6, with 8 positions matching TRBD1. This TCR came from an elderly woman in a cohort sampled during active or convalescent COVID-19. CDR3 bases: TGCGCCAGCCAGGGGGCGGATAATTCACCCCTCCACTTT. Amino acid sequence: CASQGADNSPLHF.